Below are 31 T cell receptor beta chains sequenced from a single sample in a study of T cell responses to AZD1222 COVID-19 vaccine. Only in-frame clones appear in the TCRdb table, and some are missing; sequencing was by immunoSEQ multiplex PCR. The table lists 100,000 to 110,000 clones, around 90% of them singletons. Sequenced material: peripheral blood, taken on day 0 of AZD1222 vaccination. The source of these receptors is an adult in good health.

This clone turned up a few times. The chain employs TRBV7-8 and TRBJ2-7, with 7 positions matching TRBD1. After removal of 5 bases from V and 5 bases from J, the junction contained 9 bases not matched to a gene. Germline values: CDR1 SGHVS, CDR2 FQNEAQ. This CDR3 has 14 residues. Here the CDR3 reads CASSLYRGRDEQYF. Written as DNA, the CDR3 is TGTGCCAGCAGCCTATACAGGGGCAGGGACGAGCAGTACTTC.

This rearrangement joins TRBV7-6 to TRBJ2-3, with unresolved D. This CDR3 contains 16 residues. The ends were cut back, 1 base at V and 0 bases at J, with 11 bases in the middle. Germline V CDR1 and CDR2: SGHVS, FNYEAQ. The CDR3 DNA sequence: TGTGCCAGCAGCTTAGGCGGCGGAGTCAGCACAGATACGCAGTATTTT. Translation gives CASSLGGGVSTDTQYF.

This chain uses TRBV10-3 with TRBJ2-1; 12 bases agree with TRBD2. The CDR3 spans 14 residues. V shed 6 bases and J 4 bases; nucleotides not matched to a gene: 1. Germline CDR1 is ENHRY and CDR2 is SYGVKD. The CDR3 DNA follows: TGTGCCATCAGCGGACTAGCGGGGTACAATGAGCAGTTCTTC. This codes for CAISGLAGYNEQFF.

The J gene is TRBJ2-4, the V gene TRBV9, with 9 bases lining up with TRBD2. The CDR3 contains 17 residues. In germline, CDR1 is SGDLS, CDR2 YYNGEE. The ends lost 0 bases at V and 5 bases at J; junction bases unmatched: 9. In DNA form, the CDR3 reads TGTGCCAGCAGCGTAGGGGCGGGAGGGCCTGTGGAAAACATTCAGTACTTC. Protein product: CASSVGAGGPVENIQYF.

This chain connects TRBV4-3 to TRBJ1-2; 7 nucleotides agree with TRBD1. Germline lookup yields CDR1 LGHNA and CDR2 YSLEER. The CDR3 covers 15 residues. V trimming: 0 bases; J trimming: 4 bases; junction bases outside the gene matches: 5. Here the CDR3 reads CASSQETGTGYGYTF. The CDR3 DNA reads TGCGCCAGCAGCCAAGAGACAGGGACCGGCTATGGCTACACCTTC.

This clone was seen just once. This sequence joins TRBV7-9 and TRBJ2-7, with TRBD2 identical over 11 bases. Germline V gene data show CDR1 as SEHNR and CDR2 as FQNEAQ (reference sequence). The V and J ends lost 5 bases and 5 bases, in that order; junction bases with no gene match: 8. The CDR3 runs to 15 residues. DNA of the CDR3: TGTGCCAGCAGCCAATTACTAGCGGGAGTTGACGAGCAGTACTTC. Residues: CASSQLLAGVDEQYF.

The chain recombines TRBV18 with TRBJ2-1; 10 bases are shared with TRBD2. Germline V gene sequence: CDR1 KGHSH, CDR2 LQKENI. Trimming cost V 6 bases and J 10 bases; bases outside gene matches: 21. The CDR3 contains 18 residues. The CDR3 loop is CASSLFPAAGGPRREQFF. The CDR3 DNA reads TGTGCCAGCTCTCTCTTCCCGGCAGCGGGAGGGCCTCGGCGCGAGCAGTTCTTC.

The gene calls are TRBV19 and TRBJ1-5, with D unresolved. Trimming left V 3 bases short and J 0 bases short, with 9 bases between. CDR3 length equals 15 residues. CDR1 and CDR2 from the germline V gene are LNHDA and SQIVND (reference sequence). This chain's CDR3 is CASSITGYSNQPQHF. For the CDR3, the DNA is TGTGCCAGTAGTATCACGGGGTATAGCAATCAGCCCCAGCATTTT.

The V call is TRBV6-5, the J call TRBJ1-2, with 7 bases matching TRBD1. After removal of 7 bases from V and 8 bases from J, the junction contained 13 bases not matched to a gene. The CDR3 extends over 14 amino acids. Germline assignment: CDR1 MNHEY and CDR2 SVGAGI. This chain's CDR3 is CASKDREDFGGYTF. DNA for the CDR3: TGTGCCAGCAAAGACAGGGAGGATTTTGGCGGCTACACCTTC.

J is TRBJ2-7 and V is TRBV10-1; TRBD1 matches at 9 bases. Germline V gene lookup returns CDR1 WNHNN and CDR2 SYGVQD (reference sequence). The CDR3 length is 16 residues. Trimming cost V 0 bases and J 6 bases; bases outside gene matches: 9. The CDR3 nucleotides read TGCGCCAGCAGTGAGTCCCGGGACAGGGCAATGGGCGAGCAGTACTTC. As protein: CASSESRDRAMGEQYF.

This clone was seen once. This chain connects TRBV2 to TRBJ2-7, with TRBD2 matching over 12 bases. The V and J ends lost 6 bases and 4 bases, in that order; junction bases with no gene match: 1. Germline V CDR1 and CDR2: SNHLY, FYNNEI. The CDR3 spans 13 residues. CDR3 amino acids: CASSGTSGYEQYF. In DNA form, the CDR3 reads TGTGCCAGCAGCGGGACTAGCGGGTACGAGCAGTACTTC.

V gene TRBV15 combines with J gene TRBJ1-5; D is uncertain. Germline CDR1 is LNHNV and CDR2 is YYDKDF (reference sequence). CDR3 length: 15 amino acids. Trimming pared 5 bases from V and 9 bases from J, leaving 20 bases between. CDR3 in DNA: TGTGCCACCAGCGTGTCTACTAACATGGCTGCGCCCCAGCATTTT. Its protein product is CATSVSTNMAAPQHF.

This rearrangement joins TRBV6-5 to TRBJ1-1, with 7 bases lining up with TRBD1. CDR3 size: 14 residues. Germline V gene sequence: CDR1 MNHEY, CDR2 SVGAGI. V was clipped by 7 bases and J by 4 bases; unmatched bases: 9. CDR3 sequence (DNA): TGTGCCAGCACCAACAGGGGCTTAGGCACTGAAGCTTTCTTT. As protein: CASTNRGLGTEAFF.

V and J are TRBV7-2 and TRBJ2-7; TRBD2 matches 12 bases. The ends lost 5 bases at V and 3 bases at J; junction bases unmatched: 11. Germline V gene data show CDR1 as SGHTA and CDR2 as FQGNSA. There are 17 residues in the CDR3. The CDR3 DNA is TGTGCCAGCAGCCGGGAAGCTGCACTAGCGGGAGGCTACGAGCAGTACTTC. Translation: CASSREAALAGGYEQYF.

The J gene is TRBJ2-7, the V gene TRBV27, with D possibly being TRBD2 (6 bases). This CDR3 comprises 16 residues. The ends were cut back, 1 base at V and 6 bases at J, with 19 bases in the middle. From germline, CDR1 is MNHEY and CDR2 SMNVEV (reference sequence). The CDR3 nucleotides read TGTGCCAGCAGTTTATACCCAGGAGGAGGGGACGGCGAGCAGTACTTC. Translated, it gives CASSLYPGGGDGEQYF.

This chain links TRBV19 with TRBJ2-1; TRBD1 matches 8 bases. V trimming: 5 bases; J trimming: 15 bases; junction bases outside the gene matches: 9. Germline V gene sequence: CDR1 LNHDA, CDR2 SQIVND (reference sequence). The length of the CDR3 is 12 residues. The CDR3, as DNA: TGTGCCAGTAGTGGGACAGGCCGGACGCTGTTCTTC. Its protein product is CASSGTGRTLFF.

The CDR3 DNA sequence: TGCAGCGTTGGTGGCAAACTAGCCAAAAACATTCAGTACTTC. Translation gives CSVGGKLAKNIQYF. The chain recombines TRBV29-1 with TRBJ2-4; D gene uncertain. This CDR3 has 14 residues. Germline-derived CDR1 and CDR2 are SQVTM and ANQGSEA. V was trimmed by 4 bases and J by 0 bases, leaving 10 bases between them.

This rearrangement joins TRBV3-1 (or the pseudogene TRBV3-2) to TRBJ2-5; 8 bases line up with TRBD2. CDR1 and CDR2 (germline): LGHDT, YNNKEL (reference sequence). The CDR3 length is 17 residues. Trimming at V came to 2 bases and at J to 5 bases, leaving 13 bases not matched to a gene. The CDR3 region is CASSQNGGRPLQETQYF. The CDR3 DNA is TGTGCCAGCAGCCAAAATGGCGGGAGGCCTCTCCAGGAGACCCAGTACTTC.

A note on this clone: The sample contains more than one DNA sequence encoding this CDR3. The chain couples TRBV19 to TRBJ1-1; no clear D gene. CDR3 length equals 12 residues. Trimming removed 3 bases from V and 2 bases from J, with 4 bases in between. Looked up from germline, CDR1 is LNHDA and CDR2 is SQIVND (reference sequence). The CDR3 region has the DNA TGTGCCAGTAGTATCGGTAACACTGAAGCTTTCTTT. It yields the protein CASSIGNTEAFF.

The V and J genes are TRBV7-6 and TRBJ1-2, with D uncertain. The germline CDR1 and CDR2 sequences are SGHVS and FNYEAQ. Trimming cost V 5 bases and J 4 bases, with 17 bases left between them. This CDR3 comprises 15 residues. The CDR3 region is CASSPTPAETYGYTF. DNA for the CDR3: TGTGCCAGCAGCCCCACCCCGGCAGAGACCTATGGCTACACCTTC.

As DNA, the CDR3 is TGTGCCAGCTCGCCCCCCCTGGGAAGGTCCGGGGCAACTAATGAAAAACTGTTTTTT. This sequence encodes CASSPPLGRSGATNEKLFF. V gene TRBV18 combines with J gene TRBJ1-4; D is unclear. The germline gives CDR1 KGHSH, CDR2 LQKENI. The length of the CDR3 is 19 residues. V lost 6 bases, J lost 0 bases, and 23 bases lay in between.

The V call is TRBV19, the J call TRBJ1-1; D remains ambiguous. The CDR3 has 13 residues. CDR1 is LNHDA and CDR2 is SQIVND in the germline V gene (reference sequence). With 4 bases removed from V and 1 base from J, the gap between germline ends came to 7 bases. CDR3 coding DNA: TGTGCCAGTAGTAGTCGGGAGAACACTGAAGCTTTCTTT. Translation: CASSSRENTEAFF.

The genes are TRBV19 and TRBJ2-1; TRBD2 agrees at 7 bases. Germline CDR1 LNHDA, CDR2 SQIVND (reference sequence). V lost 7 bases to trimming and J lost 7 bases; unmatched junction nucleotides: 10. This CDR3 is 14 amino acids long. The CDR3 protein is CASKDREARNEQFF. In DNA form, the CDR3 reads TGTGCCAGTAAGGACCGGGAGGCCAGGAATGAGCAGTTCTTC.

This sequence joins TRBV19 and TRBJ2-1; 11 bases agree with TRBD2. The ends lost 2 bases at V and 0 bases at J; junction bases unmatched: 0. Germline V gene sequence: CDR1 LNHDA, CDR2 SQIVND (reference sequence). CDR3 size: 16 residues. The CDR3 here is CASSITSGGSYNEQFF. The CDR3 bases are TGTGCCAGTAGTATAACTAGCGGGGGCTCCTACAATGAGCAGTTCTTC.

This chain connects TRBV11-3 to TRBJ1-1, with D perhaps TRBD1 (5 bases). This CDR3 comprises 17 residues. Germline V gene sequence: CDR1 SGHNT, CDR2 YENEEA. The ends were cut back, 3 bases at V and 0 bases at J, with 17 bases in the middle. The DNA of the CDR3 is TGTGCCAGCAGCTTGGGTGACAGAGCTGAAATGAACACTGAAGCTTTCTTT. Its protein is CASSLGDRAEMNTEAFF.

The rearrangement links TRBV29-1 to TRBJ1-2, with TRBD1 as a possible D gene (5 bases). Germline V gene sequence: CDR1 SQVTM, CDR2 ANQGSEA. The CDR3 is 11 amino acids. This chain's CDR3 is CRRGMGDGYTF. CDR3 bases: TGCAGGCGAGGTATGGGGGATGGCTACACCTTC.

V and J are TRBV10-3 and TRBJ2-7; 7 positions agree with TRBD2. V gave up 3 bases and J gave up 4 bases; unmatched junction bases: 9. Germline assignment: CDR1 ENHRY and CDR2 SYGVKD. The CDR3 consists of 15 residues. The CDR3 DNA sequence: TGTGCCATCAGTGATGGGAGGGGAAGTCGTTACGAGCAGTACTTC. This gives the protein CAISDGRGSRYEQYF.

The chain has TRBV11-2 and TRBJ2-5, with TRBD1 matching 8 bases. The CDR3 extends over 14 amino acids. Trimming cost V 5 bases and J 1 base; bases outside gene matches: 3. The germline CDR1 and CDR2 sequences are SGHAT and FQNNGV. CDR3: CASSLQGAQETQYF. The CDR3 DNA reads TGTGCCAGCAGCCTCCAGGGGGCCCAAGAGACCCAGTACTTC.

The chain uses TRBV19 and TRBJ2-5; D is ambiguous. V was pared by 1 base and J by 5 bases, with 8 bases between. Germline V gives CDR1 LNHDA, CDR2 SQIVND (reference sequence). The CDR3 has 13 residues. The chain's CDR3 is CASSIGSYETQYF. The CDR3 bases are TGTGCCAGTAGTATAGGGAGTTACGAGACCCAGTACTTC.

V usage is TRBV2 and J usage is TRBJ2-5; 9 bases fit TRBD1. The CDR3 covers 14 residues. Germline values: CDR1 SNHLY, CDR2 FYNNEI. V lost 4 bases and J lost 4; bases outside the gene matches: 4. In DNA form, the CDR3 reads TGTGCCAGCAGTGCACAGGGGGCGAGAGAGACCCAGTACTTC. Its translation: CASSAQGARETQYF.

The sample holds a few counts of this clone. The chain recombines TRBV28 with TRBJ1-5; no clear D. The CDR3 loop spans 14 amino acids. Trimming removed 3 bases at V and 0 bases at J, with 6 bases between. Germline lookup yields CDR1 MDHEN and CDR2 SYDVKM. CDR3 nucleotides: TGTGCCAGCAGTTTTCCTGGTAGCAATCAGCCCCAGCATTTT. Amino acid sequence: CASSFPGSNQPQHF.